Reported below is one TCR beta chain. What it recognizes is unknown. The method was immunoSEQ multiplex PCR; TCRdb's version includes in-frame clones alone and lacks a portion of them. The sample has over 110,000 clones, about 87% seen once. Looked up from germline, CDR1 is MNHNY and CDR2 is SVGAGI (reference sequence). V was pared by 5 bases and J by 5 bases, with 4 bases of the junction left unmatched. CDR3 length: 13 residues. The sample comes from a study of cytomegalovirus exposure and HLA in healthy donors. Study summary: A subsequent analysis reported that the 95 to 150 validation repertoires were produced on the same platform that had also been used for the 500 to 700 first-cohort repertoires.

The study, taken as a whole, reports: Overall, about 160 TCR beta chains were annotated as cytomegalovirus-associated.

This chain links TRBV6-6 with TRBJ2-5, with TRBD1 matching 8 bases. Sequenced material: PBMCs. The source of this sequence is a man aged 18-30 years in good health and CMV-seropositive. CDR3 DNA sequence: TGTGCCAGCAGTAAGACAGGGGCGGAGACCCAGTACTTC. Translation gives CASSKTGAETQYF.